The clone carrying this TCR beta chain came up a few times. Antigen unknown. MiXCR was run by TCRdb on the 5' RACE reads, yielding one entry per CDR3 protein. This sample has fewer than 500,000 distinct CDR3 sequences; approximately 26% occur once, and the top ten carry about 0.89%. These data belong to a study of CD8 T cells in ankylosing spondylitis. General study results and limits: About 8 highly homologous variants made up a TCR beta motif that seemed to typify ankylosing spondylitis blood.

The sample taken for sequencing was blood, either unsorted or a sorted T cell fraction (not recorded which). This clonotype was obtained from a male donor with ankylosing spondylitis.

CDR3 DNA: TGTGCCAGCAGCCAGAACAGGTACTCTGGAAACACCATATATTTT. Amino acids: CASSQNRYSGNTIYF. This chain connects TRBV4-2 to TRBJ1-3, with D possibly being TRBD1 (5 bases). The CDR3 length is 15 residues. The V and J ends lost 3 bases and 0 bases respectively, with 9 bases between them. The germline gives CDR1 LGHNA, CDR2 YNFKEQ.